Sequencing of this TCR beta chain was carried out in a study of response to subunit inactivated influenza vaccine. The CDR3 is 15 residues long. The germline V gene has CDR1 MGHDK and CDR2 SYGVNS. Worth noting for this clonotype: This may be a read error: a much more frequent sequence differs by one nucleotide.

TCRdb itself ran the RT-PCR reads through MiXCR, one entry per CDR3 protein. The sample lists around 250,000 distinct CDR3 sequences, more than 9% occurring once. This chain connects TRBV25-1 to TRBJ2-2; TRBD2 is a possible D gene (5 bases). Sequenced material: non-naive T cells sorted from PBMCs, taken 14 to 15 days before vaccination. The source is a man aged 50 to 59 who received an inactivated influenza vaccine. The CDR3 reads CASSELETVSGELYF. The CDR3, as DNA: TGTGCCAGCAGTGAACTTGAAACCGTGTCTGGGGAGCTGTATTTT.